This T cell receptor beta chain appears in the sequencing data of a study of response to subunit inactivated influenza vaccine. Each CDR3 protein is one row after TCRdb ran MiXCR on the RT-PCR reads. This table holds around 570,000 distinct CDR3 sequences, approximately 10% found once. Germline-derived CDR1 and CDR2 are ENHRY and SYGVKD. The CDR3 length is 12 residues. V shed 2 bases and J shed 6 bases, with 7 bases lying between them. This clonotype was detected a few times. This same sample was also taken into another study, of T cells expressing NK-cell markers. In that study: Template switching by 5'RACE with UMIs generated the TCR beta cDNA. In sorted CD3+CD56+NKG2C+, CD3+CD56+NKG2C- and CD3+CD56-NKG2C+ T cells, TCR beta repertoires were obtained. Seropositivity for HCMV was found in seven of the eight sequenced donors, with one seronegative. The share of CD8+ T cells held by dominant NKG2C+ clonotypes was roughly 1.0-7.5% in several donors. The study found these clonotypes also leading the CD3+CD56-NKG2C+ fraction in a handful of donors.

The sequencing used PBMCs from blood, collected on the day of vaccination. The clonotype comes from a man aged 45-65 years who received an inactivated influenza vaccine. V usage is TRBV10-3 and J usage is TRBJ2-5; D not certain. Here the CDR3 reads CAISEPSQTQYF. Here the CDR3 DNA reads TGTGCCATCAGTGAGCCGTCCCAGACCCAGTACTTC.